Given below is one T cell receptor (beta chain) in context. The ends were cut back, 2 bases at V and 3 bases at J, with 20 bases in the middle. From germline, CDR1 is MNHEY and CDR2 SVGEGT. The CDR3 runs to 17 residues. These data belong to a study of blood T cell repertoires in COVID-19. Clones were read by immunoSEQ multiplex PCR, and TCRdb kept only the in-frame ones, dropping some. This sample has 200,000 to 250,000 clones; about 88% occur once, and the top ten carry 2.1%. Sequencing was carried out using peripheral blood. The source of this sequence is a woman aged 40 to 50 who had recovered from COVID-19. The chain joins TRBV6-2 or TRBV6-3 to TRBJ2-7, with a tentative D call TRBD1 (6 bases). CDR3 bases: TGTGCCAGCAGTTACCCTACCCAATCGACAGGCAGCTACGAGCAGTACTTC. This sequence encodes CASSYPTQSTGSYEQYF.